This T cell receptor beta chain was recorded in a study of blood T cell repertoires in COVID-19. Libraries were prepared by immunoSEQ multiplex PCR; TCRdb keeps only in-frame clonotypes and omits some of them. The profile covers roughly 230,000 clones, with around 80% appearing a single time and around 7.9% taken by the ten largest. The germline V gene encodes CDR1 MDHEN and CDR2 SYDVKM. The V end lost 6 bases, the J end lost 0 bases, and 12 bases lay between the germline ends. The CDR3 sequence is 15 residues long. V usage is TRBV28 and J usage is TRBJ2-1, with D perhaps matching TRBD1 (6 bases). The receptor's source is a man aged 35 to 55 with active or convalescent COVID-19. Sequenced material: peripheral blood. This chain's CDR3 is CASSLTGSSYNEQFF. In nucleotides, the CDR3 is TGTGCCAGCAGCCTAACAGGGAGCTCCTACAATGAGCAGTTCTTC.